This T cell receptor (beta chain) emerged from a study of T cell repertoires in cytomegalovirus infection. Overall study: Both CMV infection and a matching HLA type were indicated by public TCR beta signatures.

This clonotype was seen more than once but under ten times. What it recognizes is unknown. One entry per CDR3 protein results from TCRdb running MiXCR on the reads. The sample includes some 400,000 distinct CDR3 sequences, about 33% of them seen just once. From germline, CDR1 is SGHVS and CDR2 FNYEAQ. There are 15 residues in the CDR3. The ends were cut back, 1 base at V and 0 bases at J, with 7 bases in the middle. Study results and caveats: Individuals carrying CMV plus the relevant HLA were identified by cumulative frequency of public TCR beta families. Dominating the ex vivo response were HLA-C-restricted CMV-specific TCR beta clonotypes.

Sample: PBMCs. The chain has TRBV7-6 and TRBJ1-3; D remains ambiguous. This clonotype originated in a human donor in good health (CMV status not recorded). Some clones in this sample may be carry-over from other donors' samples. As DNA, the CDR3 is TGTGCCAGCAGCTTAGTGGTGAGCTCTGGAAACACCATATATTTT. It encodes CASSLVVSSGNTIYF.